This paragraph covers one T cell receptor beta chain sequence. What this receptor recognizes is not known. Per-base qualities were not stored, and no clone one base away is much larger. Interpreted using the paper, the time point label stands for: cells obtained before transplantation from donor or recipient. CD3+CD4+ and CD3+CD8+ populations were FACS-sorted from unstimulated pre-transplant donor and recipient cells taken from spleen or lymph nodes. The data belong to a study of graft-versus-host responses after intestinal transplantation (dated by TCRdb to 2020 to 2022). Broadly, across the study: The transplants that recipients received were multivisceral, liver-intestinal, or isolated intestinal. Every recipient was given anti-thymocyte globulin induction, then maintenance tacrolimus and steroids for around three years. Bulk TCR-beta CDR3 sequencing was used to track graft-versus-host and host-versus-graft alloreactive T cell clones in the graft, circulation and bone marrow after intestinal transplantation. Alloreactive clones were identified by sequencing pre-transplant mixed lymphocyte reaction products and comparing these products with unstimulated pre-transplant donor and recipient T cells. The cohort enrolled about two dozen intestinal transplant recipients, one of whom was a retransplant, and a few patients without pretransplant specimens were excluded. A peak of at least 4% donor T cells among recipient peripheral blood mononuclear cells was the definition used for donor T cell macrochimerism. Rather than going through the commercial service, samples from three later patients were sequenced in-house on an Illumina MiSeq and processed with MiXCR.

General study outcomes and caveats: Early after transplant, peak levels of circulating GvH clones were found to be associated with declines in HvG clones. In patients with donor T cell macrochimerism, the allografts had high GvH to HvG T cell clonal ratios. GvH clones were found in recipient bone marrow, and some of the GvH clones appeared earlier in ileal mucosa or blood, which is consistent with an intestinal mucosal origin. Conclusions were limited by the relatively low number and heterogeneity of intestinal transplant patients.

Receptors were amplified or captured by the immunoSEQ multiplex PCR assay. For most patients, genomic DNA was isolated with the Qiagen DNeasy Blood and Tissue Kit and sent frozen to Adaptive Biotechnologies for TCR sequencing. For most patients, high-throughput TCR-beta CDR3 sequencing of genomic DNA was performed by Adaptive Biotechnologies. From the authors' description of their analysis: TCR sequencing data for 15 to 20 patients were retrieved from Adaptive's ImmunoSEQ software; a few other patients were processed with MiXCR and VDJtools. To correct CD4 versus CD8 sorting errors, sequences present in both subsets at a frequency ratio below 5:1 were removed. CDR3 nucleotide sequences shared between donor and recipient were removed because their origin could not be assigned. At least 2-fold expansion over unstimulated cells and a minimum CFSE-low frequency of 0.002% (template counts) or 0.001% (read counts) were required for clones to be classified as alloreactive. Mappable clones were those detected in sequenced pre-transplant spleen, lymph node, or MLR CFSE-low populations of the donor or recipient. Cumulative frequency of alloreactive clones was calculated as a percentage of all sequences weighted by copy number. TCRdb stores this immuneACCESS table with in-frame sequences only. Part of the clones is absent; in the studies checked, under half of the shortfall reflects unresolved V genes, and no reason is known for the rest. V and J calls and clone size come straight from that table; D and trimming were deduced from the DNA. This sample comprises 50,000 to 60,000 clones, about nine tenths of them detected only once. The top ten constitute over 2% of the sample.

Per the germline V gene (reference sequence), SGHNT is the CDR1 and YYREEE is the CDR2. Inclusive of the bounding cysteine and phenylalanine, the CDR3 is 15 residues long. This entry keeps only the CDR3 DNA: 45 bases, framed from base 1. Trimming removed 1 base from V and 0 bases from J, leaving 9 bases between the germline ends. This sample comprised unstimulated CD4+ T cells sorted from spleen or lymph node cells, obtained before transplant. The receptor's source is a human donor who was the organ donor for an intestinal transplant. Recombination linked TRBV5-4 to TRBJ2-3, with a tentative D gene TRBD2 over 6 matching bases. CDR3 loop: CASSLTSLSTDTQYF. The DNA reads as follows: TGTGCCAGCAGCTTGACTAGCCTTAGCACAGATACGCAGTATTTT. Where the CDR3 stops, the reference TRBV5-4 and TRBJ2-3 genes take over; the full variable domain is ETGVTQSPTHLIKTRGQQVTLRCSSQSGHNTVSWYQQALGQGPQFIFQYYREEENGRGNFPPRFSGLQFPNYSSELNVNALELDDSALYLCASSLTSLSTDTQYFGPGTRLTVL.